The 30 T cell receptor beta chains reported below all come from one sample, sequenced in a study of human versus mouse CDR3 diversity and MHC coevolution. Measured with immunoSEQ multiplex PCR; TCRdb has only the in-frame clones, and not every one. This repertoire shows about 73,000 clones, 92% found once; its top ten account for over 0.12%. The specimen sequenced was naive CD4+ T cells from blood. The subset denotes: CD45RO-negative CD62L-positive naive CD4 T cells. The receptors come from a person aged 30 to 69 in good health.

CDR3 protein: CASSRPGLAGVGYNEQFF. The CDR3 DNA follows: TGTGCCAGCAGCCGGCCGGGACTAGCGGGAGTTGGGTACAATGAGCAGTTCTTC. The J gene is TRBJ2-1, the V gene TRBV7-2; 14 nucleotides agree with TRBD2. V was clipped by 5 bases and J by 4 bases; unmatched bases: 10. Germline values: CDR1 SGHTA, CDR2 FQGNSA. The CDR3 is made up of 18 amino acids.

The CDR3 is CASSLEGASNQPQHF. CDR3 nucleotide sequence: TGCGCCAGCAGCTTGGAGGGGGCCAGCAATCAGCCCCAGCATTTT. V and J are TRBV5-1 and TRBJ1-5; the match to TRBD1 covers 7 bases. Germline V gene lookup returns CDR1 SGHRS and CDR2 YFSETQ. The CDR3 is 15 amino acids. With 0 bases clipped from V and 1 base from J, the junction kept 1 base outside the gene matches.

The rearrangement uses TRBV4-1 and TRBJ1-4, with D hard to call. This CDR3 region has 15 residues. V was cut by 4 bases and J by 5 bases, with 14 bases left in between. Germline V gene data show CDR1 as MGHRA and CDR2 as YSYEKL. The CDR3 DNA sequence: TGCGCCAGCAGCCGTAGTGAGGCGATCAATGAAAAACTGTTTTTT. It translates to CASSRSEAINEKLFF.

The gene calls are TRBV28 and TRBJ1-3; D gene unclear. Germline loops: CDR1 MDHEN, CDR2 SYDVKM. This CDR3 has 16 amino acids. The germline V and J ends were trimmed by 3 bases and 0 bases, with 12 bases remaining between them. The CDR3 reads CASSLVTANSGNTIYF. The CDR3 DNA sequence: TGTGCCAGCAGTTTGGTTACAGCCAACTCTGGAAACACCATATATTTT.

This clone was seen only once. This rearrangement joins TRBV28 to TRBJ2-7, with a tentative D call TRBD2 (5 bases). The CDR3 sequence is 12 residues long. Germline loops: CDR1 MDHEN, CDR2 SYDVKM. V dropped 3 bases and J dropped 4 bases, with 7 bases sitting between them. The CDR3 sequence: CASSLAGYEQYF. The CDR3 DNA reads TGTGCCAGCAGTTTGGCGGGTTACGAGCAGTACTTC.

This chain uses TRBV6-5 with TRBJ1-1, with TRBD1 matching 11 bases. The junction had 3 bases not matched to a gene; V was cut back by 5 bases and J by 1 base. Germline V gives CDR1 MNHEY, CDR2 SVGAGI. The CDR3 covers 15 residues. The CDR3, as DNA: TGTGCCAGCAGTGGACAGGGGGCACCGAACACTGAAGCTTTCTTT. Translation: CASSGQGAPNTEAFF.

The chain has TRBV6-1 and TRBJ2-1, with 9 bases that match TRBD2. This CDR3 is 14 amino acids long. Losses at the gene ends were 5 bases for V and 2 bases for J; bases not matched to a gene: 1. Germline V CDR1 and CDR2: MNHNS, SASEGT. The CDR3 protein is CASSRTSAYNEQFF. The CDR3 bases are TGTGCCAGCAGTAGGACTAGCGCCTACAATGAGCAGTTCTTC.

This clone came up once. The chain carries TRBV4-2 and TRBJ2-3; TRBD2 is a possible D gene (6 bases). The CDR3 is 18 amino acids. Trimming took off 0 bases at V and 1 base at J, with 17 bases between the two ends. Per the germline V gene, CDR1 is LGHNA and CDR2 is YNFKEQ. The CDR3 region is CASSQEASVTWGTDTQYF. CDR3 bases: TGTGCCAGCAGCCAAGAAGCTAGCGTCACATGGGGCACAGATACGCAGTATTTT.

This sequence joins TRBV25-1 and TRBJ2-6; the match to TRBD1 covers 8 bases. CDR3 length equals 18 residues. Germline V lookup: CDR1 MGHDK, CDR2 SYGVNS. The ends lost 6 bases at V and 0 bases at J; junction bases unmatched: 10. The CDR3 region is CASSPRQGAVSGANVLTF. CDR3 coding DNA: TGTGCCAGCAGCCCGAGGCAGGGGGCGGTCTCTGGGGCCAACGTCCTGACTTTC.

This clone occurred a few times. The CDR3 bases are TGTGCCAGCAGTGACAAACTGGGGGGTAGTAACACTGAAGCTTTCTTT. It is translated as CASSDKLGGSNTEAFF. The rearrangement uses TRBV6-4 and TRBJ1-1, with D possibly matching TRBD1 (5 bases). CDR3 length: 16 amino acids. With 2 bases removed from V and 2 bases from J, the gap between germline ends came to 15 bases. Germline assignment: CDR1 MRHNA and CDR2 SNTAGT.

This CDR3 is CASSVDRMNTEAFF. CDR3 DNA: TGTGCCAGCAGCGTAGACAGGATGAACACTGAAGCTTTCTTT. This chain uses TRBV9 with TRBJ1-1; TRBD1 is a possible D gene (5 bases). There are 14 residues in the CDR3. The V end lost 0 bases, the J end lost 0 bases, and 6 bases lay between the germline ends. CDR1 is SGDLS, CDR2 YYNGEE, per germline.

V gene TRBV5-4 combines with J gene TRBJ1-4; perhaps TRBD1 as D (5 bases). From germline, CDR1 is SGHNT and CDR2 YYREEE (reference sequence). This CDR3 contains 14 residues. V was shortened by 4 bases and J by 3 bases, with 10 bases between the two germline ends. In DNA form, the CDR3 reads TGTGCCAGCAGCCCGGGGGGGTCTAATGAAAAACTGTTTTTT. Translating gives CASSPGGSNEKLFF.

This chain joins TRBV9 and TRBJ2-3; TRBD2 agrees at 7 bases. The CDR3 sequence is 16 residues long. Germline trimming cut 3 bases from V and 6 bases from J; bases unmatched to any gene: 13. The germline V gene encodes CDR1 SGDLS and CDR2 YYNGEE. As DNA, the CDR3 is TGTGCCAGCAGCGAGGGCGGGGACTATCCGCGGGATACGCAGTATTTT. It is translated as CASSEGGDYPRDTQYF.

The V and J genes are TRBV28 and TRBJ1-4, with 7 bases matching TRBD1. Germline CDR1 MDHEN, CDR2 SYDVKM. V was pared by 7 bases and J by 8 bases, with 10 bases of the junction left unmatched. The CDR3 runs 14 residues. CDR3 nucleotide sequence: TGTGCCAGCACCTCACAGGGGTTTGAGGAAAAACTGTTTTTT. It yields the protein CASTSQGFEEKLFF. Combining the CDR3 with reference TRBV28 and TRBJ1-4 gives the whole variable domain DVKVTQSSRYLVKRTGEKVFLECVQDMDHENMFWYRQDPGLGLRLIYFSYDVKMKEKGDIPEGYSVSREKKERFSLILESASTNQTSMYLCASTSQGFEEKLFFGSGTQLSVL.

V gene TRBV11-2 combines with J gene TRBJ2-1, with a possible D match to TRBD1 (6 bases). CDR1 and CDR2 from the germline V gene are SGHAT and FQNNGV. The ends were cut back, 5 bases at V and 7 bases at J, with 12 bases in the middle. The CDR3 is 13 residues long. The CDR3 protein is CASSERRGNEQFF. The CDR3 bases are TGTGCCAGCAGCGAACGTAGGGGGAATGAGCAGTTCTTC.

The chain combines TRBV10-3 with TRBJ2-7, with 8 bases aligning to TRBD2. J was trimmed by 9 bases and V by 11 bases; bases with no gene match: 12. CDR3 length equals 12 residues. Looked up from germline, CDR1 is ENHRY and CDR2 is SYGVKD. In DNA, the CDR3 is TGTGCCGGTGGAGTAGCGGGATCAGCGCAGTACTTC. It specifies CAGGVAGSAQYF.

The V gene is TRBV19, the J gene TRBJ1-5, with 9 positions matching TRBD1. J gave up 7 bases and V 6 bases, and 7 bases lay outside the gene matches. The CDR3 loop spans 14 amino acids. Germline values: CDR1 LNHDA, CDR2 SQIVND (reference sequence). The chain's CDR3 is CASRPQGAVQPQHF. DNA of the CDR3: TGTGCCAGTAGACCACAGGGGGCCGTACAGCCCCAGCATTTT.

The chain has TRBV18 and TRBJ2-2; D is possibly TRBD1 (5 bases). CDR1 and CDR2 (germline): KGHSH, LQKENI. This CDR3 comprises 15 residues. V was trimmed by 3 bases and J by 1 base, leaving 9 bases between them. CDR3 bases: TGTGCCAGCTCACCCCCCGGACAGAACACCGGGGAGCTGTTTTTT. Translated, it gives CASSPPGQNTGELFF.

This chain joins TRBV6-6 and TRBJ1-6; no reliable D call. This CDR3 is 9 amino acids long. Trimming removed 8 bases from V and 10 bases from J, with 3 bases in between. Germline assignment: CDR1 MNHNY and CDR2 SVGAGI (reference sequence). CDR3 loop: CASGSPLHF. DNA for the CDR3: TGTGCCAGCGGCTCACCCCTCCACTTT.

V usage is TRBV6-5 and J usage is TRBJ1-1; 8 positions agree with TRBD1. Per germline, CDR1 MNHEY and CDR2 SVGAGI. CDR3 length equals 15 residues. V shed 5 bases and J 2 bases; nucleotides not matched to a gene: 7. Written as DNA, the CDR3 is TGTGCCAGCAGTCTCTCGACAGGGGCCAACACTGAAGCTTTCTTT. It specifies CASSLSTGANTEAFF.

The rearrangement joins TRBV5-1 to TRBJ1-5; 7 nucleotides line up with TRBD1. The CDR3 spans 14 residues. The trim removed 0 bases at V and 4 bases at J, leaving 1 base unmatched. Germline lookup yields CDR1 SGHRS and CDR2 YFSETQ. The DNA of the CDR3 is TGCGCCAGCAGCTTGGGGGACAGAAATCAGCCCCAGCATTTT. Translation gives CASSLGDRNQPQHF.

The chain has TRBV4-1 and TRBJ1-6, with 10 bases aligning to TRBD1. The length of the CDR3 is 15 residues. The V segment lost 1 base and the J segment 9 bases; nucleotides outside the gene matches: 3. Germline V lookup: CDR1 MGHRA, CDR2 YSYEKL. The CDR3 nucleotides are TGCGCCAGCAGCCAAGGACAGGGGGCGACTTCACCCCTCCACTTT. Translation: CASSQGQGATSPLHF.

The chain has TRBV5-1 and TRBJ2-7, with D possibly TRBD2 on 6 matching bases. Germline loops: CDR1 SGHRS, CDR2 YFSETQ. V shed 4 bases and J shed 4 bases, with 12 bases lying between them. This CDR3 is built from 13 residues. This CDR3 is CASSLDYIYEQYF. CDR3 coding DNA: TGCGCCAGCAGCCTGGACTATATTTACGAGCAGTACTTC.

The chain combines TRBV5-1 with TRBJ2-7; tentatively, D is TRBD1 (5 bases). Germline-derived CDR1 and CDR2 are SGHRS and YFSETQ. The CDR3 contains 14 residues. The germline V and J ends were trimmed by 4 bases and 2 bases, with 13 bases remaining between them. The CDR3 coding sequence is TGCGCCAGCAGCCCGGAAGGACACCCCTACGAGCAGTACTTC. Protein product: CASSPEGHPYEQYF.

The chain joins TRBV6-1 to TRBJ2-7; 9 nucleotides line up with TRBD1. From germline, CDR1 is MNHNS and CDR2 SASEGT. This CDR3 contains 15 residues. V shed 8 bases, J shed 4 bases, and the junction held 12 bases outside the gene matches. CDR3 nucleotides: TGTGCCAGCTTCACGAGACCGGGACAGGGTTACGAGCAGTACTTC. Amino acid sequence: CASFTRPGQGYEQYF.

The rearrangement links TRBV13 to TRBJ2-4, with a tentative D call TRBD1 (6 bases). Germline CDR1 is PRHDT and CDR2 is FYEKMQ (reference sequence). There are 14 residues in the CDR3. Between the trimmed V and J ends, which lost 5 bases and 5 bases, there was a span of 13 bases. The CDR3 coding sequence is TGTGCCAGCAGCCCCGGCAGGGGACAAAACATTCAGTACTTC. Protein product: CASSPGRGQNIQYF.

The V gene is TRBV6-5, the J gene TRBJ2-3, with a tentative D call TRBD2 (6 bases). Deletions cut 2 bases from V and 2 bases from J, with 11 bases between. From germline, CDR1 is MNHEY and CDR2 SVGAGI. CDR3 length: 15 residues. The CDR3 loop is CASSYGGGVTDTQYF. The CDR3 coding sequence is TGTGCCAGCAGTTACGGTGGCGGGGTCACAGATACGCAGTATTTT.

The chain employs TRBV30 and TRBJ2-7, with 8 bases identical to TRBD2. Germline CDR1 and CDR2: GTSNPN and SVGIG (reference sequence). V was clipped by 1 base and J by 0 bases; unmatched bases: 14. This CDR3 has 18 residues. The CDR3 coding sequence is TGTGCCTGGAGTGCCAGAACCTCAAGCGGGAGAGGCTCCTACGAGCAGTACTTC. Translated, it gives CAWSARTSSGRGSYEQYF.

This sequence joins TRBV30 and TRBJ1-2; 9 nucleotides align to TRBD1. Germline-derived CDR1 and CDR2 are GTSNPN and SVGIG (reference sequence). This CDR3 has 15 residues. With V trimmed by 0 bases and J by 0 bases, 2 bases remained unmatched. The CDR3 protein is CAWSVGTGPNYGYTF. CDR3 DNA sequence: TGTGCCTGGAGTGTGGGGACAGGGCCTAACTATGGCTACACCTTC.

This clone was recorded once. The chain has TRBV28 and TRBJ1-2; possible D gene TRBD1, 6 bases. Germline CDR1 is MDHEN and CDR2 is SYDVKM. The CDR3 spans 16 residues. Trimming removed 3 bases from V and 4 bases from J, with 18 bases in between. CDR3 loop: CASSFISSQDSYGYTF. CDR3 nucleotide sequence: TGTGCCAGCAGTTTTATATCGTCTCAGGACAGCTATGGCTACACCTTC.